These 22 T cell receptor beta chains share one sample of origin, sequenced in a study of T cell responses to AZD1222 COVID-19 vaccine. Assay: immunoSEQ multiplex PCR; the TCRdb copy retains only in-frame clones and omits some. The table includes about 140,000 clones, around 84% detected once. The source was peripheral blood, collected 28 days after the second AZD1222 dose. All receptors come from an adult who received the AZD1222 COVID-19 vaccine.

In DNA form, the CDR3 reads TGTGCCAGCAGCCTGAGGGGTCCGGAAAACATTCAGTACTTC. As protein: CASSLRGPENIQYF. The chain joins TRBV5-5 to TRBJ2-4; D is possibly TRBD1 or TRBD2 (5 bases each). Germline loops: CDR1 SGHKS, CDR2 YYEKEE (reference sequence). The ends were cut back, 4 bases at V and 5 bases at J, with 13 bases in the middle. The CDR3 contains 14 residues.

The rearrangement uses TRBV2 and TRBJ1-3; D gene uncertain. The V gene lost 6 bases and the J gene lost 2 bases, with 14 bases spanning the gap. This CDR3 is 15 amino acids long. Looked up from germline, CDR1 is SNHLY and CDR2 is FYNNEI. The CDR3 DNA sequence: TGTGCCAGCAGACCGAGGGCCCTCACTGGAAACACCATATATTTT. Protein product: CASRPRALTGNTIYF.

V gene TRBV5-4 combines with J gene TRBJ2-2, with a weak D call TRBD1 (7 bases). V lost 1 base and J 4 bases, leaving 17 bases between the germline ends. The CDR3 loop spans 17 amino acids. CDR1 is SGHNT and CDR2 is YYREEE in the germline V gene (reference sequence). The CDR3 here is CASSLLPGTAGTGELFF. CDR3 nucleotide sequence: TGTGCCAGCAGCTTGTTACCCGGGACAGCGGGCACCGGGGAGCTGTTTTTT.

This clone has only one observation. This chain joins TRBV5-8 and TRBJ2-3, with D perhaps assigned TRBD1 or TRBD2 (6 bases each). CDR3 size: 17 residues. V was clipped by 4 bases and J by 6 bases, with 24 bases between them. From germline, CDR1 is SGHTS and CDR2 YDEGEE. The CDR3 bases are TGTGCCAGCAGCAGGAAGGGGGGCCAATGGGTCGGTGATACGCAGTATTTT. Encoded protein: CASSRKGGQWVGDTQYF.

CDR3 amino acids: CASSQGTSGAYEQYF. CDR3 DNA sequence: TGTGCCAGCAGCCAAGGGACTAGCGGTGCCTACGAGCAGTACTTC. V and J are TRBV3-1 (or the pseudogene TRBV3-2) and TRBJ2-7, with TRBD2 matching over 10 bases. The germline V gene encodes CDR1 LGHDT and CDR2 YNNKEL (reference sequence). The CDR3 contains 15 residues. Trimming took 1 base from V and 2 from J; bases not matched to a gene: 2.

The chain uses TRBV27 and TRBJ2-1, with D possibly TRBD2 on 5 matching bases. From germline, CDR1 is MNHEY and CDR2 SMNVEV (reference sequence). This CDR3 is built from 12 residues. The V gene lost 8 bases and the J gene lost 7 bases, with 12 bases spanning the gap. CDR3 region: CASSRRGNEQFF. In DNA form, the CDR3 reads TGTGCCAGCTCGAGGAGAGGGAATGAGCAGTTCTTC.

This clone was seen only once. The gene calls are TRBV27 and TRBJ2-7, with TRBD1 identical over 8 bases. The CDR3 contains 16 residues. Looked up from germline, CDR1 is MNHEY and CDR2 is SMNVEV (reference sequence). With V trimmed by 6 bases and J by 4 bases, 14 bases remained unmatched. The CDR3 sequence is CASSPTDRAVLYEQYF. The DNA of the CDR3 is TGTGCCAGCAGCCCCACGGACAGGGCCGTTTTATACGAGCAGTACTTC.

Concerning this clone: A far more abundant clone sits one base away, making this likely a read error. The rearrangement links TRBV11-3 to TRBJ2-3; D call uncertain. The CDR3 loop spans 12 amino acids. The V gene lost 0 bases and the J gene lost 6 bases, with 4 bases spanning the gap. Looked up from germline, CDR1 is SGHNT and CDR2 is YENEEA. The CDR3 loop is CASSLEGDTQYF. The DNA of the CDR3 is TGTGCCAGCAGCTTAGAGGGGGATACGCAGTATTTT.

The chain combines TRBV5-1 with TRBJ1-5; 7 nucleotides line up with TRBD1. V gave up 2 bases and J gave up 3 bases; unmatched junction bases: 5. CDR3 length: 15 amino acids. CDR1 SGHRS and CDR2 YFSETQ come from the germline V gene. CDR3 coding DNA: TGCGCCAGCAGCTTAGGCGGGACAGCCAATCAGCCCCAGCATTTT. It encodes CASSLGGTANQPQHF.

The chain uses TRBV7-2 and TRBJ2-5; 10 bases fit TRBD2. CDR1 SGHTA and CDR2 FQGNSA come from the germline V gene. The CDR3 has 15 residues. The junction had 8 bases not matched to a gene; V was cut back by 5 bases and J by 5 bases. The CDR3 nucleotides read TGTGCCAGCAGCATTAATAGCGGGGGGTGGGAGACCCAGTACTTC. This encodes CASSINSGGWETQYF.

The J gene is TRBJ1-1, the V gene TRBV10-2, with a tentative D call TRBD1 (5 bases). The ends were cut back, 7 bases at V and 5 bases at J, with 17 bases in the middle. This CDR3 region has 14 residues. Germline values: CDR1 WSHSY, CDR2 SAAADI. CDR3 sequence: CASIKGRAETEAFF. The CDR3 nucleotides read TGCGCCAGCATTAAGGGCAGGGCCGAGACTGAAGCTTTCTTT.

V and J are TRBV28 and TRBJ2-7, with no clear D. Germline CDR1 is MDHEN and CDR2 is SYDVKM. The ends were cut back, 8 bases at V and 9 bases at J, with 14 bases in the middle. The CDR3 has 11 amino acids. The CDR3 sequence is CASGYVSVQYF. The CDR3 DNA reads TGTGCCAGCGGATATGTAAGTGTGCAGTACTTC. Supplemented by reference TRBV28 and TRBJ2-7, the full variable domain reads DVKVTQSSRYLVKRTGEKVFLECVQDMDHENMFWYRQDPGLGLRLIYFSYDVKMKEKGDIPEGYSVSREKKERFSLILESASTNQTSMYLCASGYVSVQYFGPGTRLTVT.

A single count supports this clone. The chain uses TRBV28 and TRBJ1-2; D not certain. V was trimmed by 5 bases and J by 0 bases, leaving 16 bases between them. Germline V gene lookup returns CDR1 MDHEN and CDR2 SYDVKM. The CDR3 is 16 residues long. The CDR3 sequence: CASSVLTGFSNYGYTF. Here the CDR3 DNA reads TGTGCCAGCAGTGTATTGACGGGCTTCTCTAACTATGGCTACACCTTC.

CDR3 DNA sequence: TGTGCCAGCAGTTACGGACTAGAGGGCTCCTACGAGCAGTACTTC. It yields the protein CASSYGLEGSYEQYF. V is TRBV6-2 or TRBV6-3 and J is TRBJ2-7; 7 bases map to TRBD2. This CDR3 contains 15 residues. Germline CDR1 and CDR2: MNHEY and SVGEGT. The ends lost 2 bases at V and 0 bases at J; junction bases unmatched: 4.

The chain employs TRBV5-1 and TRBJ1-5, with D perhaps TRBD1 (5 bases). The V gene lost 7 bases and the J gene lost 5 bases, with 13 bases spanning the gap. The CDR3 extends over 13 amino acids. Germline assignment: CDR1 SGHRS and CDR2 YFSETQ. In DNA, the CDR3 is TGCGCCAGCCATGACAGAGGATATCAGCCCCAGCATTTT. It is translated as CASHDRGYQPQHF.

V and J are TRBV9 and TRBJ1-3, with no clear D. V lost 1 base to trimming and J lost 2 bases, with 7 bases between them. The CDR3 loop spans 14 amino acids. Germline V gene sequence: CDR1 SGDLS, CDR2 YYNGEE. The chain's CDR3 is CASSVYGAGNTIYF. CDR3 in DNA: TGTGCCAGCAGCGTATATGGGGCTGGAAACACCATATATTTT.

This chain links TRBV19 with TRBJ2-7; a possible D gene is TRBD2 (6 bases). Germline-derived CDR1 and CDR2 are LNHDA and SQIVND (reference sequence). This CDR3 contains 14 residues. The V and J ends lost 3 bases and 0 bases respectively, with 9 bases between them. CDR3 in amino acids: CASSMWDFSYEQYF. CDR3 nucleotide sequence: TGTGCCAGTAGTATGTGGGACTTCTCCTACGAGCAGTACTTC.

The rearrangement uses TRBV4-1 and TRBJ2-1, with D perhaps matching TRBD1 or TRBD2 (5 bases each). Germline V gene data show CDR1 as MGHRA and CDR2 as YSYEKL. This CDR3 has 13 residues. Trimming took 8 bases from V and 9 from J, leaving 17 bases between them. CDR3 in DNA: TGCGCCAGCGGGGGTGTGATGGCCGGTGAGCAGTTCTTC. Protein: CASGGVMAGEQFF.

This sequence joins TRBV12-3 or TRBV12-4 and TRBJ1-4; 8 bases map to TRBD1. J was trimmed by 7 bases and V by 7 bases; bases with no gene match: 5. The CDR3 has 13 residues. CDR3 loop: CASKQGEVEKLFF. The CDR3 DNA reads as TGTGCCAGCAAACAGGGGGAGGTTGAAAAACTGTTTTTT.

CDR3 protein: CASSLGRPQHF. Here the CDR3 DNA reads TGTGCCAGCAGTTTGGGCAGGCCCCAGCATTTT. V and J are TRBV6-6 and TRBJ1-5; D gene unclear. The CDR3 is 11 residues long. The V end was cut by 4 bases, the J end by 9 bases, with 7 bases between. Germline CDR1 and CDR2: MNHNY and SVGAGI (reference sequence).

This chain's CDR3 is CASSQADRGYGYTF. The DNA for the CDR3 is TGCGCCAGCAGCCAAGCGGACAGGGGCTATGGCTACACCTTC. The chain has TRBV4-1 and TRBJ1-2, with 9 positions matching TRBD1. Germline V lookup: CDR1 MGHRA, CDR2 YSYEKL. The CDR3 has 14 residues. J lost 4 bases, V lost 1 base, and 1 base had no gene match.

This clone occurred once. DNA for the CDR3: TGTGCCAGCAGCTTAACCCGGGTCCAGCCCCAGCATTTT. Translated, it gives CASSLTRVQPQHF. The rearrangement joins TRBV7-6 to TRBJ1-5; D remains unclear. Germline CDR1 and CDR2: SGHVS and FNYEAQ. Trimming left V 2 bases short and J 7 bases short, with 9 bases between. The CDR3 is made up of 13 amino acids.